This T cell receptor beta chain emerged from a study of cytomegalovirus exposure and HLA in healthy donors. This PCR relied on a set of 60 Vbeta primers and 13 Jbeta primers. Per the authors' pipeline: The authors later counted tens of millions of unique TCR beta chains, some 11 million of them shared. Profiling relied on immunoSEQ multiplex PCR, and the TCRdb table lists in-frame clones only, not all of them. That table gives V, J and clone size, and the DNA gave D and trimming. The profile shows around 150,000 clones, roughly 79% of them singletons. Study-wide results and limits: A missense DCLRE1C variant was associated with V- and J-gene trimming of TCR beta chains in a later analysis, and an independent cohort replicated the association. Reports described diagnosis of cytomegalovirus status by the classifier as highly specific and sensitive.

As concerns this clone: The antigen is not known.

The specimen was PBMCs. The sequence was collected from a woman in her thirties in good health and CMV-seronegative.

The CDR3 region is CASGGETQYF. The CDR3 DNA is TGTGCCAGCGGGGGCGAGACCCAGTACTTC. The genes are TRBV9 and TRBJ2-5, with a weak D call TRBD1 (6 bases). This CDR3 is 10 amino acids long. V shed 7 bases and J shed 5 bases, with 6 bases lying between them. Germline CDR1 and CDR2: SGDLS and YYNGEE.